These T cell receptor beta chains were read from a single sample in a study of PD-L1 blockade in urothelial cancer. Produced via immunoSEQ multiplex PCR; TCRdb's table is partial and in-frame only. The sample shows 85,000 to 100,000 clones, roughly 84% of them seen only once. The sample in question was PBMCs, obtained around atezolizumab (anti-PD-L1) treatment. The receptors derive from a man aged 60-69 years with urothelial cancer. The CDR3 runs from the conserved cysteine through the conserved F or W. D genes are given only for firm matches.

CDR3 | J | D | V
CASSLGARGMETQYF | TRBJ2-5 | - | TRBV5-1
CASSGYRDSGLHF | TRBJ1-6 | - | TRBV4-2
CSVVILANTGELFF | TRBJ2-2 | - | TRBV29-1
CASSLDRSYQFF | TRBJ2-1 | - | TRBV5-6
CASTGSGANVLTF | TRBJ2-6 | - | TRBV2
CASSISVTTGELFF | TRBJ2-2 | - | TRBV19
CASSFATGDNQPQHF | TRBJ1-5 | TRBD1 | TRBV27
CASSFSGSSNEQYF | TRBJ2-7 | TRBD2 | TRBV7-2
CASRLAGGNEQFF | TRBJ2-1 | TRBD2 | TRBV19
CASSLGGTGANVLTF | TRBJ2-6 | - | TRBV7-3
CSVNRFREADTQYF | TRBJ2-3 | TRBD2 | TRBV29-1
CASSSTGAGYGYTF | TRBJ1-2 | TRBD1 | TRBV28
CASSLTSGGTSSYNEQFF | TRBJ2-1 | TRBD2 | TRBV4-2
CASSQEQGSYNEQFF | TRBJ2-1 | - | TRBV4-1
CASSFRDSEGLATNEKLFF | TRBJ1-4 | TRBD1 | TRBV6-7
CASSSGRSDYGYTF | TRBJ1-2 | - | TRBV28
CASRYEQYF | TRBJ2-7 | - | TRBV7-8
CASGDSPGGDTQYF | TRBJ2-3 | - | TRBV6-1
CSVEPGTSTDTQYF | TRBJ2-3 | - | TRBV29-1
CASSLGSATAPHEQYF | TRBJ2-7 | - | TRBV7-9
CASSLAPGAYNEQFF | TRBJ2-1 | - | TRBV5-1
CASSLDRQGAYYEQYF | TRBJ2-7 | TRBD1 | TRBV11-3
CASTRGTGSNYGYTF | TRBJ1-2 | TRBD1 | TRBV6-5
CASRTGASTNEKLFF | TRBJ1-4 | TRBD1 | TRBV6-1
CASSVGGGGAHEQFF | TRBJ2-1 | TRBD2 | TRBV9
CASSLNADQETQYF | TRBJ2-5 | - | TRBV5-6
CASSHQGRSYEQYF | TRBJ2-7 | - | TRBV19
CASTPDRAGGYTF | TRBJ1-2 | - | TRBV6-5
CASRPTGPGNTIYF | TRBJ1-3 | TRBD1 | TRBV5-4
CASSDGQGRTEAFF | TRBJ1-1 | TRBD1 | TRBV6-4
CASSYELLNTGELFF | TRBJ2-2 | - | TRBV13
CASSPSTPEGGYTF | TRBJ1-2 | - | TRBV5-1